The next 23 T cell receptor beta chains were all read from a single sample in a study of blood T cell repertoires in COVID-19. The assay was immunoSEQ multiplex PCR, and TCRdb's table has in-frame clones only and misses some. The sample has 200,000 or so clones, around nine tenths seen once. What was sequenced was peripheral blood. These receptors originate from a man between 60 and 75 years old with acute or convalescent COVID-19.

This chain connects TRBV3-1 (or the pseudogene TRBV3-2) to TRBJ2-7, with 13 nucleotides matching TRBD2. CDR1 LGHDT and CDR2 YNNKEL come from the germline V gene (reference sequence). The V and J ends lost 3 bases and 9 bases, in that order; junction bases with no gene match: 14. The CDR3 sequence is 17 residues long. The CDR3 is CASSQSGLAGVYGGQYF. For the CDR3, the DNA is TGTGCCAGCAGCCAGTCAGGACTAGCGGGGGTCTATGGGGGGCAGTACTTC.

For this clone: Other DNA sequences in this specimen translate into the identical CDR3. The genes are TRBV5-1 and TRBJ1-4, with 9 bases lining up with TRBD1. The CDR3 spans 14 residues. Germline CDR1 SGHRS, CDR2 YFSETQ. The V and J ends lost 4 bases and 5 bases, in that order; junction bases with no gene match: 3. CDR3 nucleotides: TGCGCCAGCAGCCCGGGACAGGGCAATGAAAAACTGTTTTTT. It translates to CASSPGQGNEKLFF. The full variable domain, completed using reference TRBV5-1 and TRBJ1-4, is KAGVTQTPRYLIKTRGQQVTLSCSPISGHRSVSWYQQTPGQGLQFLFEYFSETQRNKGNFPGRFSGRQFSNSRSEMNVSTLELGDSALYLCASSPGQGNEKLFFGSGTQLSVL.

The genes are TRBV4-3 and TRBJ2-1, with 8 bases identical to TRBD2. This CDR3 has 20 residues. CDR1 is LGHNA, CDR2 YSLEER, per germline. V dropped 0 bases and J dropped 6; count of bases not matched to a gene: 19. CDR3 loop: CASSQDRGLVGGVLSNEQFF. In DNA, the CDR3 is TGCGCCAGCAGCCAAGATAGGGGTCTGGTCGGGGGGGTTTTGTCCAATGAGCAGTTCTTC.

The V and J genes are TRBV15 and TRBJ2-2, with a tentative D call TRBD1 (6 bases). V shed 1 base and J shed 1 base, with 7 bases lying between them. CDR3 length: 15 amino acids. Germline V gene sequence: CDR1 LNHNV, CDR2 YYDKDF (reference sequence). The CDR3 DNA reads TGTGCCACCAGCAGAGCAGGGGAGAACACCGGGGAGCTGTTTTTT. It encodes CATSRAGENTGELFF.

In its sample, this clone was seen once. V is TRBV4-1 and J is TRBJ2-3, with 10 bases aligning to TRBD2. Germline CDR1 and CDR2: MGHRA and YSYEKL. The length of the CDR3 is 16 residues. J lost 2 bases, V lost 6 bases, and 8 bases had no gene match. For the CDR3, the DNA is TGCGCCAGCAGGCTGCAACTAGCGGGGATCACAGATACGCAGTATTTT. It translates to CASRLQLAGITDTQYF.

CDR3 residues: CASSLGPSGESLHF. The CDR3, as DNA: TGCGCCAGCAGCCTGGGGCCCTCCGGGGAGTCCCTCCACTTT. The gene calls are TRBV5-1 and TRBJ1-6; a weak D match, TRBD1 (5 bases). V lost 4 bases, J lost 14 bases, and 19 bases lay in between. Germline CDR1 reads SGHRS; CDR2 reads YFSETQ. The CDR3 has 14 residues.

This clone was picked up one time. V usage is TRBV9 and J usage is TRBJ1-1; no definite D call. Per germline, CDR1 SGDLS and CDR2 YYNGEE. Trimming took 3 bases from V and 3 from J, leaving 15 bases between them. This CDR3 has 15 amino acids. The CDR3 nucleotides are TGTGCCAGCAGCGCCACTTGGAGGACCGACACTGAAGCTTTCTTT. As protein: CASSATWRTDTEAFF.

The chain uses TRBV6-4 and TRBJ2-7, with D perhaps TRBD1 (6 bases). Per germline, CDR1 MRHNA and CDR2 SNTAGT. The V end lost 4 bases, the J end lost 5 bases, and 15 bases lay between the germline ends. This CDR3 contains 14 residues. Written as DNA, the CDR3 is TGTGCCAGCAGTGTCTTCAGGACAGTCGACGAGCAGTACTTC. This encodes CASSVFRTVDEQYF.

This chain uses TRBV3-1 (or the pseudogene TRBV3-2) with TRBJ2-7; TRBD1 matches at 8 bases. V gave up 4 bases and J gave up 4 bases; unmatched junction bases: 6. Germline V gives CDR1 LGHDT, CDR2 YNNKEL (reference sequence). CDR3 length equals 14 residues. CDR3 in amino acids: CASSLGQGSYEQYF. CDR3 nucleotide sequence: TGTGCCAGCAGCCTCGGACAGGGTTCGTACGAGCAGTACTTC.

The gene calls are TRBV19 and TRBJ1-2; possible D gene TRBD1, 6 bases. There are 16 residues in the CDR3. Germline V CDR1 and CDR2: LNHDA, SQIVND (reference sequence). With 7 bases removed from V and 6 bases from J, the gap between germline ends came to 24 bases. In DNA form, the CDR3 reads TGTGCCAGTAACCCCTCGTCTTTACAGGGAGAGGATGGCTACACCTTC. Protein sequence: CASNPSSLQGEDGYTF.

This chain joins TRBV28 and TRBJ2-5, with D perhaps TRBD1 (5 bases). Trimming cost V 5 bases and J 2 bases, with 15 bases left between them. Germline V gives CDR1 MDHEN, CDR2 SYDVKM. The CDR3 runs to 15 residues. CDR3 in DNA: TGTGCCAGCAGTCCAATGACAGACGGGCAAGAGACCCAGTACTTC. It translates to CASSPMTDGQETQYF.

The CDR3 loop reads CASSQDGQGYTEAFF. The CDR3 DNA sequence: TGTGCCAGCAGCCAAGATGGACAGGGGTACACTGAAGCTTTCTTT. This chain connects TRBV4-2 to TRBJ1-1; TRBD1 aligns across 9 bases. CDR1 and CDR2 from the germline V gene are LGHNA and YNFKEQ. The trim removed 0 bases at V and 3 bases at J, leaving 2 bases unmatched. This CDR3 region has 15 residues.

The chain links TRBV18 to TRBJ2-6, with 10 bases that match TRBD1. Per the germline V gene, CDR1 is KGHSH and CDR2 is LQKENI. This CDR3 is built from 17 residues. With V trimmed by 1 base and J by 1 base, 1 base remained unmatched. The CDR3 region is CASSPRQGASGANVLTF. The CDR3, as DNA: TGTGCCAGCTCACCACGACAGGGGGCTTCTGGGGCCAACGTCCTGACTTTC. Using reference TRBV18 and TRBJ2-6 for the parts outside the CDR3, the full variable domain is NAGVMQNPRHLVRRRGQEARLRCSPMKGHSHVYWYRQLPEEGLKFMVYLQKENIIDESGMPKERFSAEFPKEGPSILRIQQVVRGDSAAYFCASSPRQGASGANVLTFGAGSRLTVL.

The V and J genes are TRBV30 and TRBJ2-2; TRBD1 agrees at 7 bases. From germline, CDR1 is GTSNPN and CDR2 SVGIG (reference sequence). This CDR3 is 15 amino acids long. CDR3 nucleotide sequence: TGTGCATCGGCCCTACAGGGGCCGCGCTCCGGGGAGCTGTTTTTT. Its protein is CASALQGPRSGELFF.

The chain joins TRBV6-1 to TRBJ2-7; 7 nucleotides line up with TRBD2. Germline V gene data show CDR1 as MNHNS and CDR2 as SASEGT. V was clipped by 0 bases and J by 2 bases; unmatched bases: 4. This CDR3 is 15 amino acids long. The CDR3 is CASSEALGGTYEQYF. The CDR3 bases are TGTGCCAGCAGTGAAGCGCTGGGGGGGACCTACGAGCAGTACTTC.

The chain recombines TRBV11-2 with TRBJ2-7; D call uncertain. V was pared by 5 bases and J by 0 bases, with 5 bases between. CDR3 length: 12 residues. CDR1 and CDR2 from the germline V gene are SGHAT and FQNNGV. The CDR3 reads CASSRGSYEQYF. The CDR3 DNA is TGTGCCAGCAGCCGAGGCTCCTACGAGCAGTACTTC. Full variable domain (missing parts from reference TRBV11-2 and TRBJ2-7): EAGVAQSPRYKIIEKRQSVAFWCNPISGHATLYWYQQILGQGPKLLIQFQNNGVVDDSQLPKDRFSAERLKGVDSTLKIQPAKLEDSAVYLCASSRGSYEQYFGPGTRLTVT.

The count of this clone is one. The chain joins TRBV13 to TRBJ2-3, with 8 bases identical to TRBD2. This CDR3 contains 15 residues. After removal of 10 bases from V and 2 bases from J, the junction contained 11 bases not matched to a gene. Germline V lookup: CDR1 PRHDT, CDR2 FYEKMQ (reference sequence). CDR3 nucleotide sequence: TGTGCCACCACCGAGCGGGGGCCTCACACAGATACGCAGTATTTT. As protein: CATTERGPHTDTQYF.

The CDR3 is CATSRDLWRQGVHEQYF. CDR3 DNA sequence: TGTGCCACCAGCAGAGATCTCTGGAGACAGGGCGTCCACGAGCAGTACTTC. This rearrangement joins TRBV15 to TRBJ2-7, with 7 bases matching TRBD1. In germline, CDR1 is LNHNV, CDR2 YYDKDF (reference sequence). V was pared by 0 bases and J by 5 bases, with 13 bases of the junction left unmatched. CDR3 length: 17 residues.

This chain links TRBV4-3 with TRBJ2-7; 9 nucleotides agree with TRBD1. Per germline, CDR1 LGHNA and CDR2 YSLEER. V gave up 0 bases and J gave up 1 base; unmatched junction bases: 1. This CDR3 spans 15 amino acids. CDR3 in DNA: TGCGCCAGCAGCCAAGACGGGACAGGGTCCTACGAGCAGTACTTC. Protein product: CASSQDGTGSYEQYF.

The table lists this clone with a few counts. This chain joins TRBV28 and TRBJ1-6, with 8 nucleotides matching TRBD1. Germline CDR1 and CDR2: MDHEN and SYDVKM. The CDR3 is 18 amino acids. Germline trimming cut 2 bases from V and 9 bases from J; bases unmatched to any gene: 15. CDR3 coding DNA: TGTGCCAGCAGTTTAGGTCGGCAGGGGGCGCTTTTGGCTTCACCCCTCCACTTT. Protein sequence: CASSLGRQGALLASPLHF.

Worth noting for this clone: The sample contains more than one DNA sequence encoding this CDR3. V usage is TRBV29-1 and J usage is TRBJ1-1, with TRBD1 matching over 10 bases. Per the germline V gene, CDR1 is SQVTM and CDR2 is ANQGSEA. The CDR3 has 13 amino acids. The J segment lost 3 bases and the V segment lost 6 bases, leaving 4 bases of the junction unmatched. CDR3: CSVRQGADTEAFF. CDR3 coding DNA: TGCAGCGTCAGACAGGGGGCAGACACTGAAGCTTTCTTT.

The chain combines TRBV19 with TRBJ1-6; D unclear. This CDR3 contains 14 residues. The ends were cut back, 3 bases at V and 8 bases at J, with 11 bases in the middle. Germline loops: CDR1 LNHDA, CDR2 SQIVND (reference sequence). The CDR3 DNA follows: TGTGCCAGTAGTATCAATGGGCCGGATTCACCCCTCCACTTT. Encoded protein: CASSINGPDSPLHF.

This clone was detected only a few times. The chain carries TRBV6-2 or TRBV6-3 and TRBJ1-4; D may be TRBD1 (5 bases). V dropped 6 bases and J dropped 5 bases, with 19 bases sitting between them. The CDR3 is 16 residues long. CDR1 and CDR2 from the germline V gene are MNHEY and SVGEGT. The CDR3 DNA reads as TGTGCCAGCAGCCCCTCATGGAGGGGTGGAAATGAAAAACTGTTTTTT. This sequence encodes CASSPSWRGGNEKLFF.